Each of the 30 T cell receptor beta chains below was sequenced from the same sample in a study of OX40 agonist ivuxolimab in advanced cancers. Profiling relied on immunoSEQ multiplex PCR, and the TCRdb table lists in-frame clones only, not all of them. The sample lists about 44,000 clones; about 90% were seen once. Sequenced here: CD4+ or CD8+ T cells sorted from blood, sampled in a trial of the OX40 agonist ivuxolimab. The source is an adult with an advanced solid tumor such as melanoma, head and neck, liver or kidney cancer.

This clone occurred a few times. The rearrangement uses TRBV7-9 and TRBJ1-4; no clear D gene. V gave up 4 bases and J gave up 5 bases, with 8 bases separating them. Germline V gene lookup returns CDR1 SEHNR and CDR2 FQNEAQ (reference sequence). This CDR3 region has 13 residues. CDR3 loop: CASSSIPNEKLFF. The DNA for the CDR3 is TGTGCCAGCAGCTCAATCCCCAATGAAAAACTGTTTTTT.

The rearrangement uses TRBV9 and TRBJ2-1; unclear D gene. Germline V gene sequence: CDR1 SGDLS, CDR2 YYNGEE. This CDR3 region has 13 residues. The V end was cut by 0 bases, the J end by 4 bases, with 5 bases between. In DNA, the CDR3 is TGTGCCAGCAGCGTAGAGCAGTACAATGAGCAGTTCTTC. This codes for CASSVEQYNEQFF.

This sequence joins TRBV5-6 and TRBJ2-3; D is perhaps TRBD1 (6 bases). This CDR3 is 14 amino acids long. The V and J ends lost 3 bases and 6 bases respectively, with 14 bases between them. From germline, CDR1 is SGHDT and CDR2 YYEEEE. This chain's CDR3 is CASSSPTGGDTQYF. The CDR3 region has the DNA TGTGCCAGCAGCTCGCCGACAGGCGGTGATACGCAGTATTTT.

J is TRBJ1-2 and V is TRBV15, with TRBD1 as a possible D gene (5 bases). The CDR3 totals 14 residues. The germline CDR1 and CDR2 sequences are LNHNV and YYDKDF (reference sequence). V lost 3 bases and J lost 5, with 13 bases in between. In DNA, the CDR3 is TGTGCCACCAGCAGTTTCGACAGCGGGTATGGCTACACCTTC. As protein: CATSSFDSGYGYTF.

This clone was recorded only once. CDR3 region: CASSFALAGIRDTQYF. DNA for the CDR3: TGTGCCAGCAGTTTCGCGCTAGCGGGGATTCGAGATACGCAGTATTTT. The V gene is TRBV28, the J gene TRBJ2-3, with 9 bases matching TRBD2. This CDR3 has 16 residues. Germline V gene sequence: CDR1 MDHEN, CDR2 SYDVKM. V was pared by 3 bases and J by 5 bases, with 9 bases of the junction left unmatched.

J is TRBJ2-5 and V is TRBV9; possibly TRBD2 for D (6 bases). Between the trimmed V and J ends, which lost 0 bases and 5 bases, there was a span of 14 bases. The CDR3 length is 15 residues. Germline V lookup: CDR1 SGDLS, CDR2 YYNGEE. The CDR3 sequence is CASSVDPTSLETQYF. DNA for the CDR3: TGTGCCAGCAGCGTAGACCCAACTAGCCTGGAGACCCAGTACTTC.

The chain recombines TRBV9 with TRBJ2-7, with 10 bases identical to TRBD1. After removal of 4 bases from V and 6 bases from J, the junction contained 4 bases not matched to a gene. This CDR3 comprises 13 residues. Germline CDR1 reads SGDLS; CDR2 reads YYNGEE. The CDR3 region has the DNA TGTGCCAGCAGCACTGGACAGGGGGGCGAGCAGTACTTC. Amino acids: CASSTGQGGEQYF.

The chain employs TRBV11-1 and TRBJ2-3; the D is unclear. The V gene's germline CDR1 is SGHAT and CDR2 FQDESV (reference sequence). The CDR3 is 17 amino acids. V was trimmed by 1 base and J by 0 bases, leaving 14 bases between them. CDR3 bases: TGTGCCAGCAGCTTAGGGGCGGAATCTACTAGCACAGATACGCAGTATTTT. This gives the protein CASSLGAESTSTDTQYF. Using reference TRBV11-1 and TRBJ2-3 for the parts outside the CDR3, the full variable domain is EAEVAQSPRYKITEKSQAVAFWCDPISGHATLYWYRQILGQGPELLVQFQDESVVDDSQLPKDRFSAERLKGVDSTLKIQPAELGDSAMYLCASSLGAESTSTDTQYFGPGTRLTVL.

The chain carries TRBV9 and TRBJ2-5; a weak D match, TRBD2 (6 bases). The germline gives CDR1 SGDLS, CDR2 YYNGEE. The V end lost 4 bases, the J end lost 1 base, and 11 bases lay between the germline ends. The CDR3 runs 14 residues. CDR3: CASSLGTSQETQYF. In DNA, the CDR3 is TGTGCCAGCAGCCTCGGGACTTCCCAAGAGACCCAGTACTTC.

The CDR3 DNA reads TGTGCCAGCAGCTTTGAGGAGGATGAAGCTTTCTTT. Translation: CASSFEEDEAFF. The chain employs TRBV7-9 and TRBJ1-1, with no clear D. Trimming took off 3 bases at V and 7 bases at J, with 9 bases between the two ends. The CDR3 has 12 amino acids. The germline V gene encodes CDR1 SEHNR and CDR2 FQNEAQ (reference sequence). Full variable domain (remainder filled in from reference TRBV7-9 and TRBJ1-1): DTGVSQNPRHKITKRGQNVTFRCDPISEHNRLYWYRQTLGQGPEFLTYFQNEAQLEKSRLLSDRFSAERPKGSFSTLEIQRTEQGDSAMYLCASSFEEDEAFFGQGTRLTVV.

V gene TRBV19 combines with J gene TRBJ2-3; 8 positions match TRBD2. This CDR3 has 18 residues. Germline values: CDR1 LNHDA, CDR2 SQIVND (reference sequence). Losses at the gene ends were 6 bases for V and 1 base for J; bases not matched to a gene: 15. The CDR3 nucleotides read TGTGCCAGTAGATCCCACCCAATTTCGGGGGGGCGCACAGATACGCAGTATTTT. Its translation: CASRSHPISGGRTDTQYF.

The genes are TRBV27 and TRBJ2-1; 11 positions match TRBD2. With 2 bases clipped from V and 3 bases from J, the junction kept 0 bases outside the gene matches. The V gene's germline CDR1 is MNHEY and CDR2 SMNVEV (reference sequence). The CDR3 is 15 amino acids. CDR3 DNA: TGTGCCAGCAGTTTACTAGCGGGGGGCTACAATGAGCAGTTCTTC. The encoded protein is CASSLLAGGYNEQFF.

The rearrangement joins TRBV6-1 to TRBJ2-3; the match to TRBD2 covers 8 bases. There are 15 residues in the CDR3. Germline V gives CDR1 MNHNS, CDR2 SASEGT. Unmatched junction bases numbered 6, after V lost 4 bases and J lost 3 bases. CDR3 nucleotide sequence: TGTGCCAGCAGTGTTGTACGGGGGGGTACAGATACGCAGTATTTT. As protein: CASSVVRGGTDTQYF.

This clone came up once. V gene TRBV11-3 combines with J gene TRBJ2-2; 7 bases are a match to TRBD2. Trimming removed 0 bases from V and 0 bases from J; junction bases left unmatched: 7. The CDR3 runs to 18 residues. Germline V gives CDR1 SGHNT, CDR2 YENEEA. The CDR3 sequence is CASSLDLGLGSNTGELFF. The CDR3 bases are TGTGCCAGCAGCTTAGATCTCGGACTAGGATCGAACACCGGGGAGCTGTTTTTT.

The genes are TRBV30 and TRBJ2-2; the D call may be TRBD1 or TRBD2 (6 bases each). The V end lost 7 bases, the J end lost 6 bases, and 15 bases lay between the germline ends. CDR1 is GTSNPN and CDR2 is SVGIG in the germline V gene (reference sequence). The CDR3 has 13 amino acids. The CDR3 loop is CASKAGEAGELFF. CDR3 DNA: TGTGCCTCCAAGGCAGGGGAGGCCGGGGAGCTGTTTTTT.

The J gene is TRBJ2-7, the V gene TRBV5-6; perhaps D is TRBD1 or TRBD2 (5 bases each). Germline CDR1 reads SGHDT; CDR2 reads YYEEEE. This CDR3 spans 15 amino acids. Trimming took off 4 bases at V and 6 bases at J, with 20 bases between the two ends. CDR3 coding DNA: TGTGCCAGCAGCCAAGGGGACGGGTTTACGGGCGAGCAGTACTTC. Its translation is CASSQGDGFTGEQYF.

The gene calls are TRBV2 and TRBJ2-7; tentative D call: TRBD1 (6 bases). V was cut by 6 bases and J by 3 bases, with 6 bases left in between. The CDR3 has 11 amino acids. Germline V gene sequence: CDR1 SNHLY, CDR2 FYNNEI. This chain's CDR3 is CASRTGYEQYF. CDR3 in DNA: TGTGCCAGCAGGACAGGCTACGAGCAGTACTTC. The full variable domain, rest sourced from reference TRBV2 and TRBJ2-7, is EPEVTQTPSHQVTQMGQEVILRCVPISNHLYFYWYRQILGQKVEFLVSFYNNEISEKSEIFDDQFSVERPDGSNFTLKIRSTKLEDSAMYFCASRTGYEQYFGPGTRLTVT.

The chain links TRBV19 to TRBJ2-1; possible D gene TRBD2, 5 bases. Trimming took 0 bases from V and 6 from J, leaving 6 bases between them. Germline loops: CDR1 LNHDA, CDR2 SQIVND (reference sequence). The CDR3 consists of 13 residues. The CDR3 sequence is CASSIDSGNEQFF. CDR3 nucleotides: TGTGCCAGTAGTATAGACAGCGGCAATGAGCAGTTCTTC.

The V and J genes are TRBV6-1 and TRBJ2-7, with D tentatively TRBD1 (5 bases). With 1 base removed from V and 6 bases from J, the gap between germline ends came to 10 bases. The CDR3 runs 13 residues. From germline, CDR1 is MNHNS and CDR2 SASEGT. The CDR3 bases are TGTGCCAGCAGTGAAGAAAGCAGGGCCGAGCAGTACTTC. It translates to CASSEESRAEQYF.

A word on this clone: Other DNA sequences in this specimen translate into the identical CDR3. V and J are TRBV27 and TRBJ1-6, with TRBD1 matching over 11 bases. Unmatched junction bases numbered 7, after V lost 5 bases and J lost 7 bases. The germline V gene has CDR1 MNHEY and CDR2 SMNVEV (reference sequence). CDR3 length: 16 residues. The DNA of the CDR3 is TGTGCCAGCAGTCTCATGGGGGACAGGGGGAATTCACCCCTCCACTTT. Protein: CASSLMGDRGNSPLHF.

The chain is built from TRBV28 and TRBJ1-2; 9 bases fit TRBD1. CDR1 MDHEN and CDR2 SYDVKM come from the germline V gene. V lost 5 bases to trimming and J lost 4 bases; unmatched junction nucleotides: 5. The length of the CDR3 is 14 residues. CDR3 coding DNA: TGTGCCAGCAGTCGACAGGGGGGAGGCTATGGCTACACCTTC. Translated: CASSRQGGGYGYTF.

This clone has only a few counts. This CDR3 is CAISESIGQGITGNTIYF. The CDR3 DNA reads as TGTGCCATCAGTGAGTCGATTGGACAGGGGATAACTGGAAACACCATATATTTT. V gene TRBV10-3 combines with J gene TRBJ1-3, with TRBD1 matching 9 bases. J was trimmed by 2 bases and V by 0 bases; bases with no gene match: 8. The CDR3 contains 18 residues. The germline V gene encodes CDR1 ENHRY and CDR2 SYGVKD.

The V call is TRBV7-9, the J call TRBJ2-7; a possible D gene is TRBD1 (6 bases). CDR1 SEHNR and CDR2 FQNEAQ come from the germline V gene (reference sequence). CDR3 size: 14 residues. V lost 3 bases, J lost 0 bases, and 9 bases lay in between. CDR3 in DNA: TGTGCCAGCAGCTTGACAGGTATCTCCTACGAGCAGTACTTC. Protein: CASSLTGISYEQYF.

The chain uses TRBV7-8 and TRBJ2-7; D tentatively fits TRBD1 or TRBD2 (5 bases each). The CDR3 consists of 14 residues. V lost 4 bases and J 2 bases, leaving 12 bases between the germline ends. Germline lookup yields CDR1 SGHVS and CDR2 FQNEAQ. The CDR3 here is CASSSPGATYEQYF. Written as DNA, the CDR3 is TGTGCCAGCAGCTCACCCGGGGCGACCTACGAGCAGTACTTC.

This sequence joins TRBV19 and TRBJ2-7; D tentatively reads TRBD1 or TRBD2 (6 bases each). Germline assignment: CDR1 LNHDA and CDR2 SQIVND (reference sequence). The CDR3 is made up of 12 amino acids. V lost 5 bases and J lost 6, with 11 bases in between. The CDR3 here is CASSGGQSEQYF. CDR3 in DNA: TGTGCCAGTAGTGGGGGGCAGAGCGAGCAGTACTTC.

The J gene is TRBJ2-7, the V gene TRBV7-6; TRBD1 might be the D (6 bases). In germline, CDR1 is SGHVS, CDR2 FNYEAQ. V was clipped by 5 bases and J by 2 bases, with 16 bases between them. The CDR3 is 15 residues long. The CDR3 bases are TGTGCCAGCAGCCTAAGGACAGATACCACCTACGAGCAGTACTTC. This gives the protein CASSLRTDTTYEQYF.

This clone has a single count. The V and J genes are TRBV5-4 and TRBJ2-7; 8 nucleotides match TRBD1. Germline trimming cut 0 bases from V and 6 bases from J; bases unmatched to any gene: 2. Germline lookup yields CDR1 SGHNT and CDR2 YYREEE (reference sequence). The CDR3 sequence is 13 residues long. The CDR3 DNA sequence: TGTGCCAGCAGCTTGGCCCAGGGGGCCGAGCAGTACTTC. Protein product: CASSLAQGAEQYF.

The chain combines TRBV5-4 with TRBJ2-3; the D gene is possibly TRBD1 (6 bases). With 5 bases removed from V and 4 bases from J, the gap between germline ends came to 14 bases. The germline V gene encodes CDR1 SGHNT and CDR2 YYREEE (reference sequence). This CDR3 contains 14 residues. The CDR3 here is CASSFTPGADTQYF. For the CDR3, the DNA is TGTGCCAGCAGTTTCACCCCAGGGGCAGATACGCAGTATTTT. The variable domain in full, with the rest retrieved from reference TRBV5-4 and TRBJ2-3, is ETGVTQSPTHLIKTRGQQVTLRCSSQSGHNTVSWYQQALGQGPQFIFQYYREEENGRGNFPPRFSGLQFPNYSSELNVNALELDDSALYLCASSFTPGADTQYFGPGTRLTVL.

Details on this clone: No conserved phenylalanine or tryptophan ends this CDR3, so it is likely a read error. The DNA is omitted, as the CDR3 cannot be located on it reliably, and the CDR3 follows TCRdb's listing. The chain recombines TRBV4-3 with TRBJ2-3; the listed D gene, TRBD2, was not tested against the DNA. Germline assignment: CDR1 LGHNA and CDR2 YSLEER. The CDR3 region is 11 residues in length, termini included. CDR3 in amino acids: CASSQWRDPSV.

J is TRBJ2-2 and V is TRBV30; D is perhaps TRBD2 (5 bases). CDR3 length equals 13 residues. With 5 bases removed from V and 3 bases from J, the gap between germline ends came to 10 bases. Germline lookup yields CDR1 GTSNPN and CDR2 SVGIG (reference sequence). In DNA, the CDR3 is TGTGCCTGGGGAAGGACTTACACCGGGGAGCTGTTTTTT. Translation gives CAWGRTYTGELFF.